These 17 T cell receptor beta chains share one sample of origin, sequenced in a study of blood T cell repertoires in COVID-19. This table comes from immunoSEQ multiplex PCR, and its TCRdb copy is limited to in-frame clones, with some not included. The data contain about 19,000 clones, around 90% of them singletons. Sequenced material: peripheral blood. The receptors here all came from a human donor in a cohort sampled during active COVID-19.

This clone was counted a few times. This rearrangement joins TRBV28 to TRBJ1-2; 7 bases agree with TRBD1. Germline CDR1 reads MDHEN; CDR2 reads SYDVKM. Trimming cost V 6 bases and J 6 bases; bases outside gene matches: 16. The CDR3 runs to 16 residues. Here the CDR3 DNA reads TGTGCCAGCAGGATCAGGACAGGTCAATTTGGGAATGGCTACACCTTC. Translating it yields CASRIRTGQFGNGYTF.

The chain employs TRBV9 and TRBJ2-3, with 12 bases identical to TRBD2. V dropped 3 bases and J dropped 0; count of bases not matched to a gene: 8. This CDR3 is 18 amino acids long. Germline assignment: CDR1 SGDLS and CDR2 YYNGEE. The CDR3 DNA sequence: TGTGCCAGCAGCGCGCCCTATGGGACTAGCGGGAGCACAGATACGCAGTATTTT. This codes for CASSAPYGTSGSTDTQYF. The whole variable domain, filled in from reference TRBV9 and TRBJ2-3, reads DSGVTQTPKHLITATGQRVTLRCSPRSGDLSVYWYQQSLDQGLQFLIQYYNGEERAKGNILERFSAQQFPDLHSELNLSSLELGDSALYFCASSAPYGTSGSTDTQYFGPGTRLTVL.

The V gene is TRBV28, the J gene TRBJ1-2; the D is unclear. Germline V gene data show CDR1 as MDHEN and CDR2 as SYDVKM. The CDR3 runs to 13 residues. Trimming pared 6 bases from V and 1 base from J, leaving 9 bases between. CDR3: CASSPPLNYGYTF. The CDR3 bases are TGTGCCAGCAGCCCCCCCCTTAACTATGGCTACACCTTC.

The chain uses TRBV5-5 and TRBJ2-7; the D is unclear. Between the trimmed V and J ends, which lost 0 bases and 2 bases, there was a span of 3 bases. The CDR3 totals 12 residues. The V gene's germline CDR1 is SGHKS and CDR2 YYEKEE (reference sequence). This CDR3 reads CASSLGTYEQYF. CDR3 nucleotide sequence: TGTGCCAGCAGCTTGGGTACCTACGAGCAGTACTTC.

The genes are TRBV7-3 and TRBJ2-7; the match to TRBD2 covers 12 bases. The trim removed 6 bases at V and 7 bases at J, leaving 7 bases unmatched. Germline loops: CDR1 SGHTA, CDR2 FQGTGA. The CDR3 has 14 amino acids. CDR3 DNA: TGTGCCAGCAGTCTAGCGGGAGGGCCGAGTGAGCAGTACTTC. Protein: CASSLAGGPSEQYF. Full variable domain (outside the CDR3, taken from reference TRBV7-3 and TRBJ2-7): GAGVSQTPSNKVTEKGKYVELRCDPISGHTALYWYRQSLGQGPEFLIYFQGTGAADDSGLPNDRFFAVRPEGSVSTLKIQRTERGDSAVYLCASSLAGGPSEQYFGPGTRLTVT.

The chain carries TRBV28 and TRBJ1-5; D unclear. Germline lookup yields CDR1 MDHEN and CDR2 SYDVKM. The CDR3 contains 13 residues. Trimming stripped 7 bases from V and 2 bases from J, with 9 bases between. CDR3 in DNA: TGTGCCAGCACAGGCAGACGCAATCAGCCCCAGCATTTT. This encodes CASTGRRNQPQHF. Drawing the rest from reference TRBV28 and TRBJ1-5, the complete variable domain is DVKVTQSSRYLVKRTGEKVFLECVQDMDHENMFWYRQDPGLGLRLIYFSYDVKMKEKGDIPEGYSVSREKKERFSLILESASTNQTSMYLCASTGRRNQPQHFGDGTRLSIL.

This chain uses TRBV20-1 with TRBJ2-3; D unclear. The CDR3 length is 10 residues. Germline values: CDR1 DFQATT, CDR2 SNEGSKA (reference sequence). Trimming removed 3 bases at V and 7 bases at J, with 5 bases between. DNA of the CDR3: TGCAGTGCTAGCCTAAATACGCAGTATTTT. Protein sequence: CSASLNTQYF.

The J gene is TRBJ1-5, the V gene TRBV27, with D maybe TRBD1 (6 bases). The CDR3 covers 14 residues. V was pared by 4 bases and J by 4 bases, with 11 bases between. CDR1 and CDR2 from the germline V gene are MNHEY and SMNVEV (reference sequence). This chain's CDR3 is CASSYGQGNQPQHF. CDR3 DNA sequence: TGTGCCAGCAGTTACGGGCAGGGGAATCAGCCCCAGCATTTT.

This clone was seen a handful of times. The chain carries TRBV7-8 and TRBJ1-5, with a possible D match to TRBD1 (5 bases). Germline V gene sequence: CDR1 SGHVS, CDR2 FQNEAQ. Trimming removed 5 bases at V and 7 bases at J, with 18 bases between. The CDR3 totals 15 residues. CDR3 protein: CASSLPGGFGQPQHF. In DNA, the CDR3 is TGTGCCAGCAGCCTCCCGGGGGGATTCGGACAGCCCCAGCATTTT.

This chain uses TRBV10-3 with TRBJ2-7; D is uncertain. Germline V lookup: CDR1 ENHRY, CDR2 SYGVKD. V was clipped by 3 bases and J by 2 bases, with 11 bases between them. The CDR3 sequence is 14 residues long. CDR3 nucleotides: TGTGCCATCAGTGATCGAAGCGAAACCTACGAGCAGTACTTC. It translates to CAISDRSETYEQYF.

This CDR3 reads CASSPNRGDNYGYTF. CDR3 nucleotides: TGTGCCAGCTCACCTAACAGGGGCGATAACTATGGCTACACCTTC. The gene calls are TRBV18 and TRBJ1-2, with 7 bases that match TRBD1. The CDR3 loop spans 15 amino acids. V lost 3 bases, J lost 1 base, and 5 bases stayed unmatched. The germline V gene encodes CDR1 KGHSH and CDR2 LQKENI.

The chain uses TRBV5-1 and TRBJ2-3; TRBD2 is a possible D gene (5 bases). The germline V gene has CDR1 SGHRS and CDR2 YFSETQ. This CDR3 is built from 16 residues. Trimming stripped 4 bases from V and 1 base from J, with 16 bases between. The CDR3 sequence is CASSREGRTGTDTQYF. In DNA, the CDR3 is TGCGCCAGCAGCCGAGAGGGAAGGACGGGCACAGATACGCAGTATTTT.

The chain is built from TRBV30 and TRBJ2-2, with 7 bases that match TRBD1. Germline CDR1 and CDR2: GTSNPN and SVGIG (reference sequence). The CDR3 sequence is 16 residues long. With V trimmed by 1 base and J by 1 base, 6 bases remained unmatched. CDR3 sequence (DNA): TGTGCCTGGAGTGCAAGACAGGGCTTGAACACCGGGGAGCTGTTTTTT. It codes for CAWSARQGLNTGELFF.

This sequence joins TRBV20-1 and TRBJ2-7, with D hard to call. CDR3 length: 10 amino acids. V lost 6 bases, J lost 5 bases, and 8 bases lay in between. Germline CDR1 reads DFQATT; CDR2 reads SNEGSKA (reference sequence). The CDR3 nucleotides are TGCAGTGCCCAGCGTAACGAGCAGTACTTC. Protein product: CSAQRNEQYF.

This sequence joins TRBV19 and TRBJ1-1, with TRBD1 as a possible D gene (6 bases). CDR1 LNHDA and CDR2 SQIVND come from the germline V gene (reference sequence). Trimming took off 6 bases at V and 0 bases at J, with 14 bases between the two ends. This CDR3 has 15 residues. CDR3 DNA sequence: TGTGCCAGTAGCCGACAGGAACGCATGAACACTGAAGCTTTCTTT. Its protein is CASSRQERMNTEAFF.

In this sample, this clone turned up once. The V call is TRBV6-5, the J call TRBJ1-1; unclear D gene. V lost 6 bases and J 0 bases, leaving 8 bases between the germline ends. Germline CDR1 reads MNHEY; CDR2 reads SVGAGI. The CDR3 extends over 13 amino acids. CDR3 bases: TGTGCCAGCAGCCTAAGCATGAACACTGAAGCTTTCTTT. It codes for CASSLSMNTEAFF.

V usage is TRBV4-2 and J usage is TRBJ1-3; D not certain. The germline CDR1 and CDR2 sequences are LGHNA and YNFKEQ. This CDR3 has 16 residues. Between the trimmed V and J ends, which lost 1 base and 0 bases, there was a span of 10 bases. The CDR3 nucleotides read TGTGCCAGCAGCCAAGGCCCAGCGCTCTCTGGAAACACCATATATTTT. Translated, it gives CASSQGPALSGNTIYF.